A single T cell receptor beta chain is shown here with its context. The antigen this receptor binds is unknown. One base away there is no much larger clone; base qualities are not given. Per the germline V gene (reference sequence), LGHDT is the CDR1 and YNNKEL is the CDR2. V loses 0 bases, J loses 1 base, and the germline ends lie 6 bases apart. The CDR3 spans 14 residues, from the cysteine through the phenylalanine. The retained sequence is limited to the CDR3, 42 bases, with the frame set at the first base. This entry belongs to a study of blood T cell repertoires in COVID-19 (dated by TCRdb to the early 2020s). Background for the entire study: The collaborator samples originated in the United States, Italy and Spain and spanned the acute and convalescent phases of COVID-19. Samples were obtained from the ongoing ImmuneRACE study (first 160 participants) and from over 1,000 subjects provided by 6 global collaborators. Nearly every sample came with metadata listing a de-identified subject ID, COVID-19 status, age in years and sex. Where available, HLA class I and class II types were obtained from metadata supplied by the sample provider rather than from assay-based typing. The repertoires were released in a freely available public database intended as a resource for research on the immune response to SARS-CoV-2. The material from the prospective study consisted of cDNA or gDNA derived from T cells, B-cell-depleted T cells, or PBMCs. The dataset comprised deeply sampled blood TCRbeta repertoires from subjects exposed to, actively infected with, or recovered from COVID-19. On the study overall, not on this receptor specifically: How much clinical and demographic metadata was included differed by source and by participant, and the metadata was provided uncurated.

Each collaborating institution followed its own protocols to collect whole blood in K2EDTA tubes. Collaborator samples were shipped for TCRbeta analysis as frozen whole blood, isolated PBMCs, or DNA extracted from either sample type. TCRbeta CDR3 regions were amplified from genomic DNA by means of the immunoSEQ Assay, a bias-controlled multiplex PCR. As for the authors' bioinformatics: Within the assay, amplification of reference gene primers was used to estimate how many nucleated cells each sample contained. To quantify the absolute abundance of each unique TCRbeta CDR3 rearrangement, sequence reads were collapsed and filtered. Productive Simpson clonality was computed per sample as the square root of Simpson's diversity index over productive rearrangements. In its TCRdb copy, this immuneACCESS table keeps in-frame sequences only and misses some clones. Where compared with another copy, unresolved V genes explain less than half of these, and the others have no known cause. That table gives V, J and clone size, and the DNA gave D and trimming. The sample table lists roughly 84,000 clones, approximately 86% of them with a count of one. The ten most abundant clones make up 18% of the sample.

The chain employs TRBV3-1 (or the pseudogene TRBV3-2) and TRBJ1-2; no D gene can be assigned with confidence. The specimen sequenced was peripheral blood. The receptor was isolated from an elderly man with active or convalescent COVID-19. In nucleotides, the sequence is TGTGCCAGCAGCCAAGATCCGTTTAACTATGGCTACACCTTC. Its protein product is CASSQDPFNYGYTF.